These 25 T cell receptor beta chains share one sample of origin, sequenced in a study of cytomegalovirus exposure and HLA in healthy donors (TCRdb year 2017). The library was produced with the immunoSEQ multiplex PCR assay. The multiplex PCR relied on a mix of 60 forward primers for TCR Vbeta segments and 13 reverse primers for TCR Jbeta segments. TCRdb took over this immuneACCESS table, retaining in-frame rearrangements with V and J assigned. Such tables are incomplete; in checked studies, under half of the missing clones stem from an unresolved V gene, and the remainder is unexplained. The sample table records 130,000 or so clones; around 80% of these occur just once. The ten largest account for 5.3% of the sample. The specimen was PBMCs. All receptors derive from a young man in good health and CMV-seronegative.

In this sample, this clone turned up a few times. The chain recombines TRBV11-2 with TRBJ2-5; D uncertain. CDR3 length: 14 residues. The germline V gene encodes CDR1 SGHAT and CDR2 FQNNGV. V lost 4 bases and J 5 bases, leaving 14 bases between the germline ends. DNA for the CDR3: TGTGCCAGCAGCTCCCAATATTTGGAGGAGACCCAGTACTTC. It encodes CASSSQYLEETQYF.

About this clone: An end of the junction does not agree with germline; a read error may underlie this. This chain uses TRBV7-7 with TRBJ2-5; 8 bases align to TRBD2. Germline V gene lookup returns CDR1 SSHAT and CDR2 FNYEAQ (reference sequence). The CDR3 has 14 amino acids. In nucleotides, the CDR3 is TGTGCTAGCAGCCGTTCGGGGGGGAGTGAGACCCAGTACTTC. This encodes CASSRSGGSETQYF. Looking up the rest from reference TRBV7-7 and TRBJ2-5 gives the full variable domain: GAGVSQSPRYKVTKRGQDVTLRCDPISSHATLYWYQQALGQGPEFLTYFNYEAQPDKSGLPSDRFSAERPEGSISTLTIQRTEQRDSAMYRCASSRSGGSETQYFGPGTRLLVL.

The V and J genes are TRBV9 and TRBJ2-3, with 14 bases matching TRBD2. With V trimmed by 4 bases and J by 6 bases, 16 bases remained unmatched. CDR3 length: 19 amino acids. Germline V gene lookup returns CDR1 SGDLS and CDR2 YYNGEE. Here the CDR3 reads CASSLISGLAGAFGDTQYF. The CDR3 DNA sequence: TGTGCCAGCAGCCTCATTTCGGGACTAGCGGGAGCTTTCGGTGATACGCAGTATTTT.

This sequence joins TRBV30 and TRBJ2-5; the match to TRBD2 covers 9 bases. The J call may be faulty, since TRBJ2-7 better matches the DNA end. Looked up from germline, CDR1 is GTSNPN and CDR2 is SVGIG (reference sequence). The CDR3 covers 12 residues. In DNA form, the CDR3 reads TGTGCCTGGAGTCTTAGCGGGAGCGAGCAGTACTTC. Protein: CAWSLSGSEQYF.

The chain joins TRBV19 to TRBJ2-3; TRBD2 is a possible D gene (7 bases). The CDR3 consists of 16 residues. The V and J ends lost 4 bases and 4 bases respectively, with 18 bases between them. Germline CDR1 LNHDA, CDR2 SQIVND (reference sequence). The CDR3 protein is CASSKGEGPRPDTQYF. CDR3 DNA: TGTGCCAGTAGTAAGGGGGAGGGCCCGAGGCCAGATACGCAGTATTTT.

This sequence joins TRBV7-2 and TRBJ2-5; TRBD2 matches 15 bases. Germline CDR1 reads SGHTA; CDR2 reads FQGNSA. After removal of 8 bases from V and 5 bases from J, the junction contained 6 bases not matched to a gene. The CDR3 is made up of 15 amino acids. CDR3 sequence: CASYPGLAGGETQYF. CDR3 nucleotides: TGTGCCAGCTACCCCGGACTAGCGGGAGGGGAGACCCAGTACTTC.

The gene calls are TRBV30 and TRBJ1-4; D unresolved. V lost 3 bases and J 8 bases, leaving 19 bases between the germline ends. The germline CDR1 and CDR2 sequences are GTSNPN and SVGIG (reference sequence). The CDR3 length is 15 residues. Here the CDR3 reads CAWRRRVARLEKLFF. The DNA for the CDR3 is TGTGCCTGGAGGAGGAGGGTGGCGCGACTCGAAAAACTGTTTTTT.

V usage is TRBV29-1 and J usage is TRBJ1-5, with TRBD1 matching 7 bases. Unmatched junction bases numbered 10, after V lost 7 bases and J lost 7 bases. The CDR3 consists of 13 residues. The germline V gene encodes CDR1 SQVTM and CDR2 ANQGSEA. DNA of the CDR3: TGCAGCGGTACAAGGGGGCCTGGGCAGCCCCAGCATTTT. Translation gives CSGTRGPGQPQHF. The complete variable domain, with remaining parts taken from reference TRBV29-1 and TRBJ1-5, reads SAVISQKPSRDICQRGTSLTIQCQVDSQVTMMFWYRQQPGQSLTLIATANQGSEATYESGFVIDKFPISRPNLTFSTLTVSNMSPEDSSIYLCSGTRGPGQPQHFGDGTRLSIL.

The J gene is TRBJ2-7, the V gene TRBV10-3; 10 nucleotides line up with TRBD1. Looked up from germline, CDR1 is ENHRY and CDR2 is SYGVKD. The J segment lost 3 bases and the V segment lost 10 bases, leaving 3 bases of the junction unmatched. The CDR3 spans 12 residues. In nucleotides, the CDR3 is TGTGCCACCGGGGACAGGGGCTACGAGCAGTACTTC. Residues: CATGDRGYEQYF.

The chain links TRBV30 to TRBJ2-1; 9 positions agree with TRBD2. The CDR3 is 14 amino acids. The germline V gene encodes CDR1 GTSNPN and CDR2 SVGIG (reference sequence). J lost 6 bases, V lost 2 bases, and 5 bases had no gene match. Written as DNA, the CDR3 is TGTGCCTGGAGTAAACAGACTAGCGGCAATGAGCAGTTCTTC. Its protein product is CAWSKQTSGNEQFF.

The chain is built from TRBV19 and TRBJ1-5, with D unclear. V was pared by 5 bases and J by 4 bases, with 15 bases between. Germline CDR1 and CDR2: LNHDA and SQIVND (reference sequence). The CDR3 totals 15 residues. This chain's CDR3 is CASSGRTAVNQPQHF. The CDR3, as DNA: TGTGCCAGTAGTGGCCGGACTGCAGTAAATCAGCCCCAGCATTTT. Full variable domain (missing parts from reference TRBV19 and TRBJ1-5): DGGITQSPKYLFRKEGQNVTLSCEQNLNHDAMYWYRQDPGQGLRLIYYSQIVNDFQKGDIAEGYSVSREKKESFPLTVTSAQKNPTAFYLCASSGRTAVNQPQHFGDGTRLSIL.

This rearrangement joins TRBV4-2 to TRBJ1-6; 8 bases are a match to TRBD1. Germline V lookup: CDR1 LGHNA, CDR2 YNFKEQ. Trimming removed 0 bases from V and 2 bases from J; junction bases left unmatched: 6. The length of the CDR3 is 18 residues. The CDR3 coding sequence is TGTGCCAGCAGCCAAGAAAAAGCAGGGGGCGCCTATAATTCACCCCTCCACTTT. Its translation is CASSQEKAGGAYNSPLHF.

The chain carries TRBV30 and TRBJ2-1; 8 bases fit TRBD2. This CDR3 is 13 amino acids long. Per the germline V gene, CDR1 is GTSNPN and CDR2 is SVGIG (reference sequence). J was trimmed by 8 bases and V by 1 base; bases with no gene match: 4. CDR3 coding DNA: TGTGCCTGGAGTGCGAGCGGGAGTGATGAGCAGTTCTTC. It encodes CAWSASGSDEQFF.

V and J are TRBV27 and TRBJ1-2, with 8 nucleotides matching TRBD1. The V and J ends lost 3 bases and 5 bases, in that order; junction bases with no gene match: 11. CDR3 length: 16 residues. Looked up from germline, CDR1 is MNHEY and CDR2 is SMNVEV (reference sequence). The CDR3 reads CASSFLSGQGHYGYTF. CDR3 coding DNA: TGTGCCAGCAGTTTCCTCTCCGGACAGGGCCATTATGGCTACACCTTC.

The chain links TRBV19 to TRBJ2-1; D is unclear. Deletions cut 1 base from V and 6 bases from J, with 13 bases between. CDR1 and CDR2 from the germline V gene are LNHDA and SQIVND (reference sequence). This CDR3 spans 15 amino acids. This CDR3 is CASSIVASVVNEQFF. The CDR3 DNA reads TGTGCCAGTAGTATAGTGGCTAGTGTAGTCAATGAGCAGTTCTTC.

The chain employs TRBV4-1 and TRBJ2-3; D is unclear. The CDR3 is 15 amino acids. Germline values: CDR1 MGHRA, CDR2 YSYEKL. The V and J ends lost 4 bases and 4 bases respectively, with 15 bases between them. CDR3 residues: CASSPNPAPADTQYF. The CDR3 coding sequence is TGCGCCAGCAGCCCAAACCCCGCTCCGGCAGATACGCAGTATTTT.

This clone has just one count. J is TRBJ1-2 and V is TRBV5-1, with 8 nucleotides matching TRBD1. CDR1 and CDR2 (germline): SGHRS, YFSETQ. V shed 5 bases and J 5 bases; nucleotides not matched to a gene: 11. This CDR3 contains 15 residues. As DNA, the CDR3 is TGCGCCAGCAGTCCAGGACAGGGAAGGGGATATGGCTACACCTTC. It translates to CASSPGQGRGYGYTF.

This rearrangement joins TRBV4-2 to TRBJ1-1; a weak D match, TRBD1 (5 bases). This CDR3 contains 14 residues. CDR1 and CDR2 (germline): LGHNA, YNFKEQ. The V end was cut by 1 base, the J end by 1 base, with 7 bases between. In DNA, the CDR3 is TGTGCCAGCAGCCAAGGGGGCCCGAACACTGAAGCTTTCTTT. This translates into CASSQGGPNTEAFF.

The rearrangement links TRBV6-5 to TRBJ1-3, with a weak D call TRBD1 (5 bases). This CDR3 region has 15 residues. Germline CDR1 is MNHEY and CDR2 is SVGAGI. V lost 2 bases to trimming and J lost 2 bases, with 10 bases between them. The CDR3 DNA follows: TGTGCCAGCAGTTACCGGGGGAAACCTGGAAACACCATATATTTT. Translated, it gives CASSYRGKPGNTIYF.

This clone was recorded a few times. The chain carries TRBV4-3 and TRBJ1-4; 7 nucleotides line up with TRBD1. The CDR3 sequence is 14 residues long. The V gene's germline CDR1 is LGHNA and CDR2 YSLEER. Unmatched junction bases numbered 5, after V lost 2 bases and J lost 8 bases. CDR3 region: CASSQWQGEEKLFF. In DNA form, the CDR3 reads TGCGCCAGCAGCCAATGGCAGGGGGAAGAAAAACTGTTTTTT.

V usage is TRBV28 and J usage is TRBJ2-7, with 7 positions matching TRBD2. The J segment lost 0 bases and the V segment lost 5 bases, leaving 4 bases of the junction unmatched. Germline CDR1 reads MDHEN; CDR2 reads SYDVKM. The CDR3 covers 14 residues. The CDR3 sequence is CASSSGTDSYEQYF. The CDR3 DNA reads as TGTGCCAGCAGTAGCGGGACTGACTCCTACGAGCAGTACTTC.

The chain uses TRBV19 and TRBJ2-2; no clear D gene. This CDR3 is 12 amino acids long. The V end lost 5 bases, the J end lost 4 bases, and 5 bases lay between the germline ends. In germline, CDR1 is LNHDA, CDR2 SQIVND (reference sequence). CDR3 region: CASSLSTGELFF. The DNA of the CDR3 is TGTGCCAGTAGTCTCTCCACCGGGGAGCTGTTTTTT.

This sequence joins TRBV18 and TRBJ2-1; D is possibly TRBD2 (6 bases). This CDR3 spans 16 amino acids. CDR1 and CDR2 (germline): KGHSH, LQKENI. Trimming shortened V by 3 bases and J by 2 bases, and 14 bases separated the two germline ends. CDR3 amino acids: CASSPFRDFPYNEQFF. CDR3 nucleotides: TGTGCCAGCTCACCTTTCCGGGACTTCCCCTACAATGAGCAGTTCTTC.

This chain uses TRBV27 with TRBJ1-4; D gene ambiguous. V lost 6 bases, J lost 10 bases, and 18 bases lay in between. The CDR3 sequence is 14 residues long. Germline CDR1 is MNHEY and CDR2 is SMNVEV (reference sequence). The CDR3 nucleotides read TGTGCCAGCAGCCACGGAGAAGTTGCGGGAAAACTGTTTTTT. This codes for CASSHGEVAGKLFF.

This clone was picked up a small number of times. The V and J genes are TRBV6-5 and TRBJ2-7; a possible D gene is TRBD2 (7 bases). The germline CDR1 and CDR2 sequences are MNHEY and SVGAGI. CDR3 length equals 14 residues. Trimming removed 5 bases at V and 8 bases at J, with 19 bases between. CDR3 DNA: TGTGCCAGCAGTCGGGACAAAGAACTAGCGAAGCAGTACTTC. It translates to CASSRDKELAKQYF.